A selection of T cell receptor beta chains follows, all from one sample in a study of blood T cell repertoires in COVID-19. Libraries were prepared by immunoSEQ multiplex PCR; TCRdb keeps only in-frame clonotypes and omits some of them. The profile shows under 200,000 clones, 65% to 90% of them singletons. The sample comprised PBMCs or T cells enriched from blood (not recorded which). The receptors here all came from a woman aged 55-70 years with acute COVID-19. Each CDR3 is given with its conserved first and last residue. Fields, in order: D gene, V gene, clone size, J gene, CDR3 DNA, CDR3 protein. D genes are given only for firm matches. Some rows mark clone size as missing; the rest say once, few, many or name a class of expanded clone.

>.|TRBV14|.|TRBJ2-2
TGTGCCAGCAGCCCCCTCTCCCACACCGGGGAGCTGTTTTTT
CASSPLSHTGELFF
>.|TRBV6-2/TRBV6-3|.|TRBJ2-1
TGTGCCAGCAGTGAGCATCATCAGGGGTACAATGAGCAGTTCTTC
CASSEHHQGYNEQFF
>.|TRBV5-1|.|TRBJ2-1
TGCGCCAGCAGCGAGGGCGGGACCTCCGGGGATGAGCAGTTCTTC
CASSEGGTSGDEQFF
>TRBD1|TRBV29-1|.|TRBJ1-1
TGCAGCGTTAGTAAGGGATCAGGGGGCGACACTGAAGCTTTCTTT
CSVSKGSGGDTEAFF
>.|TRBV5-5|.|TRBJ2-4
TGTGCCAGCAGCTTGTCAGGGGTAGCCAAAAACATTCAGTACTTC
CASSLSGVAKNIQYF
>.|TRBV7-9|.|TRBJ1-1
TGTGCCAGCAGCTTAGACTTCACTGAAGCTTTCTTT
CASSLDFTEAFF
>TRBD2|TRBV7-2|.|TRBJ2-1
TGTGCCAGCAGCTTGGCTGGCGGGGGGGTGGAGAATGAGCAGTTCTTC
CASSLAGGGVENEQFF
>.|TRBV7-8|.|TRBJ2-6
TGTGCCAGCAGCCCGAGGAACCTCAACTCTGGGGCCAACGTCCTGACTTTC
CASSPRNLNSGANVLTF
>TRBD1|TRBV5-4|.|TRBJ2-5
TGTGCCAGCAGCTCGGGACAGGCCCAAGAGACCCAGTACTTC
CASSSGQAQETQYF
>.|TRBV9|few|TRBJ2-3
TGTGCCAGCAGCGTAGCGAGCGCGGGGTTCACAGATACGCAGTATTTT
CASSVASAGFTDTQYF
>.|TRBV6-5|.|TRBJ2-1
TGTGCCAGCGCCCGGGAGGGGGCCTTTCCCAATGAGCAGTTCTTC
CASAREGAFPNEQFF
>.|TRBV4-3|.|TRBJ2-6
TGCGCCAGCAGCCAAAGGGGTTGGGTCGGGGCCAACGTCCTGACTTTC
CASSQRGWVGANVLTF
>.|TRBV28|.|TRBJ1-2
TGTGCCAGCAGTTTAAGCGGGGGCTCCTCTAACTATGGCTACACCTTC
CASSLSGGSSNYGYTF
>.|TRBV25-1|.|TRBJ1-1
TGTGCCAGCAGTCCCTACGGCACTGAAGCTTTCTTT
CASSPYGTEAFF
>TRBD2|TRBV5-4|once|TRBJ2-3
TGTGCCAGCAGCAGTAGCGGGGGGAAATCAGATACGCAGTATTTT
CASSSSGGKSDTQYF
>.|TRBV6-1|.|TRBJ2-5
TGTGCCAGCAGTGAAATGCCCCTAGCGGCCAGGGGCACCCAGTACTTC
CASSEMPLAARGTQYF
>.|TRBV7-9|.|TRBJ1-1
TGTGCCAGCAGCTTAGTCTCGGTCATGATGAGCCTCATGAACACTGAAGCTTTCTTT
CASSLVSVMMSLMNTEAFF
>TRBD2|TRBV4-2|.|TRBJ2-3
TGTGCCAGCAGCCAGGAGCCCTCGAATAGCGGGATTGGCACAGATACGCAGTATTTT
CASSQEPSNSGIGTDTQYF
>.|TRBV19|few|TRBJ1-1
TGTGCCAGCCACGTTTGGGGGCGTAACACAAGTGATCCTGAAGCTTTCTTT
CASHVWGRNTSDPEAFF
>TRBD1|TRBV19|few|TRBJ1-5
TGTGCCAGTAGTATAGAGACAGGGTGGGGTCAGCCCCAGCATTTT
CASSIETGWGQPQHF
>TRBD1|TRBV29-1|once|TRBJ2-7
TGCAGCGCTCTTACAGGGGAAGACGAGCAGTACTTC
CSALTGEDEQYF
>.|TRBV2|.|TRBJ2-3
TGTGCCAGCACCGCAGGTCCGGGAGTGGGAGATACGCAGTATTTT
CASTAGPGVGDTQYF
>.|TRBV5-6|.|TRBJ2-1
TGTGCCAGCAGCTTGGGAGTAGGGGGAAATGAGCAGTTCTTC
CASSLGVGGNEQFF
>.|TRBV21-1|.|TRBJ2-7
TGTGCCAGCAGCAAAGAACCACGACAGAACCACTACGAGCAGTACTTC
CASSKEPRQNHYEQYF
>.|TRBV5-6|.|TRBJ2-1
TGTGCCAGCAGCTTGGGACAGAGCTCCTACAATGAGCAGTTCTTC
CASSLGQSSYNEQFF
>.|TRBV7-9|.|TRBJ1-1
TGTGCCAGCAGCTCCTCTCCGAACACTGAAGCTTTCTTT
CASSSSPNTEAFF
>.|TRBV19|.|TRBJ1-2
TGTGCCAGTAGTTACGATGGTAATCTGCGGGGCTATGGCTACACCTTC
CASSYDGNLRGYGYTF
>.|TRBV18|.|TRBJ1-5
TGTGCCAGCTCACCTTGGCGACAGCTCAATCAGCCCCAGCATTTT
CASSPWRQLNQPQHF
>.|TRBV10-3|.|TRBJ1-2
TGTGCCATCAATACGATCGGACTAGGGGGCTACACCTTC
CAINTIGLGGYTF
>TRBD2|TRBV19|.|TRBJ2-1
TGTGGGGTAGCGGGTAGCGGGGGGATCTACAATGAGCAGTTCTTC
CGVAGSGGIYNEQFF
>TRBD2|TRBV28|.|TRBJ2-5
TGTGCCAGCAGTTTAAGCGGACTAGCACGGGAGACCCAGTACTTC
CASSLSGLARETQYF
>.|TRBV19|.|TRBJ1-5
TGTGCCAGTAGCAACACCCATGGACTTAGCCAGCCCCAGCATTTT
CASSNTHGLSQPQHF
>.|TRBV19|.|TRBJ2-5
TGTGCCAGTAGTACGACTGGAGAGACCCAGTACTTC
CASSTTGETQYF
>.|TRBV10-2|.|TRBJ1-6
TGCGCCAGCAGTGACCGGGGGGTCTCTAATTCACCCCTCCACTTT
CASSDRGVSNSPLHF
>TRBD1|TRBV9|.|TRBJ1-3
TGTGCCAGCAGCCCCAGGACAGGGGAAGGAAACACCATATATTTT
CASSPRTGEGNTIYF
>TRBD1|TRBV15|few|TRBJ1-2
TGTGCCACCAGCAGAGATGACAGGGGTAGCTATGGCTACACCTTC
CATSRDDRGSYGYTF
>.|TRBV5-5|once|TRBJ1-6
TGTGCCAGCAGCTTGGTAGGCAGGGAAGGTTCACCCCTCCACTTT
CASSLVGREGSPLHF